Listed below are T cell receptor beta chains from one sample, sequenced in a study of cytomegalovirus exposure and HLA in healthy donors. Only in-frame clones appear in the TCRdb table, and some are missing; sequencing was by immunoSEQ multiplex PCR. The sample includes under 250,000 clones, about 72% of them seen just once. The sample consisted of PBMCs. These receptors were collected from a male donor in good health and CMV-seronegative. Both conserved end residues are part of each CDR3. Each record gives: D gene, V gene, J gene, clone size, CDR3 protein, CDR3 DNA. D genes are given only for firm matches. The size entry is marked missing in some rows and otherwise reads once, few, many or a size class.

D gene: NA; V gene: TRBV30; J gene: TRBJ1-4; clone size: few; CDR3 protein: CAWARREKLFF; CDR3 DNA: TGTGCCTGGGCCCGTCGGGAAAAACTGTTTTTT
D gene: NA; V gene: TRBV25-1; J gene: TRBJ2-3; clone size: NA; CDR3 protein: CASSDTTSDTQYF; CDR3 DNA: TGTGCCAGCAGTGACACGACTTCCGATACGCAGTATTTT
D gene: TRBD2; V gene: TRBV19; J gene: TRBJ2-3; clone size: NA; CDR3 protein: CASRGLADIPDTQYF; CDR3 DNA: TGTGCCAGTAGGGGACTAGCGGATATCCCAGATACGCAGTATTTT
D gene: TRBD2; V gene: TRBV7-9; J gene: TRBJ2-4; clone size: NA; CDR3 protein: CASSSPGLAGGGDIQYF; CDR3 DNA: TGTGCCAGCAGCTCTCCGGGACTAGCGGGAGGAGGGGACATTCAGTACTTC
D gene: NA; V gene: TRBV7-3; J gene: TRBJ2-3; clone size: NA; CDR3 protein: CASSTRGVADTQYF; CDR3 DNA: TGTGCCAGCAGCACCCGAGGAGTCGCAGATACGCAGTATTTT
D gene: NA; V gene: TRBV6-1; J gene: TRBJ1-3; clone size: NA; CDR3 protein: CASNRVDTIYF; CDR3 DNA: TGTGCCAGCAATCGGGTTGACACCATATATTTT
D gene: NA; V gene: TRBV5-1; J gene: TRBJ2-7; clone size: NA; CDR3 protein: CASSFNSLYEQYF; CDR3 DNA: TGCGCCAGCAGCTTTAACAGCCTGTACGAGCAGTACTTC
D gene: NA; V gene: TRBV6-1; J gene: TRBJ1-2; clone size: NA; CDR3 protein: CASSEGLSGGGYGYTF; CDR3 DNA: TGTGCCAGCAGTGAAGGGTTGTCGGGGGGCGGCTATGGCTACACCTTC
D gene: TRBD1; V gene: TRBV19; J gene: TRBJ1-4; clone size: NA; CDR3 protein: CASKKQTGPEKLFF; CDR3 DNA: TGTGCCAGTAAAAAGCAGACAGGGCCTGAAAAACTGTTTTTT
D gene: TRBD2; V gene: TRBV6-6; J gene: TRBJ2-7; clone size: NA; CDR3 protein: CASTISGRTYEQYF; CDR3 DNA: TGTGCCAGCACTATAAGCGGGAGAACCTACGAGCAGTACTTC
D gene: NA; V gene: TRBV5-6; J gene: TRBJ1-1; clone size: few; CDR3 protein: CASSPGQSTEAFF; CDR3 DNA: TGTGCCAGCAGCCCTGGACAGTCCACTGAAGCTTTCTTT
D gene: TRBD1; V gene: TRBV11-2; J gene: TRBJ1-4; clone size: NA; CDR3 protein: CASSRDSLNEKLFF; CDR3 DNA: TGTGCCAGCAGCCGGGACAGCCTTAATGAAAAACTGTTTTTT
D gene: TRBD1; V gene: TRBV2; J gene: TRBJ1-5; clone size: NA; CDR3 protein: CASSADRANQPQHF; CDR3 DNA: TGTGCCAGCAGCGCGGACAGGGCTAATCAGCCCCAGCATTTT
D gene: TRBD1; V gene: TRBV19; J gene: TRBJ2-7; clone size: once; CDR3 protein: CASSPPGQGFHEQYF; CDR3 DNA: TGTGCCAGTAGCCCACCCGGACAGGGATTCCACGAGCAGTACTTC
D gene: TRBD2; V gene: TRBV5-1; J gene: TRBJ2-2; clone size: once; CDR3 protein: CASSFSGRGSTGELFF; CDR3 DNA: TGCGCCAGCAGCTTTAGCGGGAGAGGTTCCACCGGGGAGCTGTTTTTT
D gene: TRBD2; V gene: TRBV5-4; J gene: TRBJ2-1; clone size: NA; CDR3 protein: CASSPGAGGPSNEQFF; CDR3 DNA: TGTGCCAGCAGCCCTGGGGCGGGAGGGCCTAGCAATGAGCAGTTCTTC
D gene: TRBD1; V gene: TRBV7-6; J gene: TRBJ1-5; clone size: once; CDR3 protein: CASSRTGKNQPQHF; CDR3 DNA: TGTGCCAGCAGCCGGACAGGGAAAAATCAGCCCCAGCATTTT
D gene: TRBD2; V gene: TRBV10-3; J gene: TRBJ2-1; clone size: NA; CDR3 protein: CAISGGLAGSPTQFF; CDR3 DNA: TGTGCCATCAGTGGGGGGCTAGCGGGATCCCCCACTCAGTTCTTC
D gene: NA; V gene: TRBV28; J gene: TRBJ2-7; clone size: NA; CDR3 protein: CASSHQLSEQYF; CDR3 DNA: TGTGCCAGCAGTCACCAACTATCCGAGCAGTACTTC
D gene: TRBD1; V gene: TRBV7-6; J gene: TRBJ2-3; clone size: NA; CDR3 protein: CASSPTGVTGDTQYF; CDR3 DNA: TGTGCCAGCAGCCCCACAGGGGTCACCGGGGATACGCAGTATTTT
D gene: NA; V gene: TRBV2; J gene: TRBJ2-4; clone size: NA; CDR3 protein: CATGPGAKNIQYF; CDR3 DNA: TGTGCCACCGGTCCGGGAGCCAAAAACATTCAGTACTTC
D gene: NA; V gene: TRBV19; J gene: TRBJ2-7; clone size: NA; CDR3 protein: CASSMEQGHSYEQYF; CDR3 DNA: TGTGCCAGTAGTATGGAACAGGGACACTCCTACGAGCAGTACTTC
D gene: TRBD1; V gene: TRBV27; J gene: TRBJ2-7; clone size: few; CDR3 protein: CASITPGTGISYEQYF; CDR3 DNA: TGTGCCAGCATCACTCCAGGGACAGGGATCTCCTACGAGCAGTACTTC
D gene: TRBD1; V gene: TRBV2; J gene: TRBJ2-6; clone size: NA; CDR3 protein: CASSLGTGSSGANVLTF; CDR3 DNA: TGTGCCAGCAGCCTTGGGACAGGGTCGTCTGGGGCCAACGTCCTGACTTTC
D gene: TRBD1; V gene: TRBV19; J gene: TRBJ1-5; clone size: NA; CDR3 protein: CASSDRGLQPQHF; CDR3 DNA: TGTGCCAGTAGCGACAGGGGGCTTCAGCCCCAGCATTTT
D gene: TRBD2; V gene: TRBV25-1; J gene: TRBJ2-3; clone size: NA; CDR3 protein: CASSDFGRATNTQYF; CDR3 DNA: TGTGCCAGCAGTGATTTCGGGAGGGCCACGAATACGCAGTATTTT
D gene: NA; V gene: TRBV5-1; J gene: TRBJ2-7; clone size: NA; CDR3 protein: CASSQNRQEQYF; CDR3 DNA: TGCGCCAGCAGCCAGAATAGACAGGAGCAGTACTTC
D gene: NA; V gene: TRBV27; J gene: TRBJ2-7; clone size: NA; CDR3 protein: CASSRGLPPHEQYF; CDR3 DNA: TGTGCCAGCAGCCGGGGACTCCCACCCCACGAGCAGTACTTC
D gene: NA; V gene: TRBV19; J gene: TRBJ1-5; clone size: NA; CDR3 protein: CASSVRTVYSNQPQHF; CDR3 DNA: TGTGCCAGTAGTGTCAGGACAGTTTATAGCAATCAGCCCCAGCATTTT
D gene: NA; V gene: TRBV2; J gene: TRBJ1-1; clone size: NA; CDR3 protein: CASSVQGHPNTEAFF; CDR3 DNA: TGTGCCAGCAGTGTTCAGGGGCACCCGAACACTGAAGCTTTCTTT
D gene: NA; V gene: TRBV27; J gene: TRBJ1-2; clone size: NA; CDR3 protein: CASITANYGYTF; CDR3 DNA: TGTGCCAGCATCACAGCTAACTATGGCTACACCTTC
D gene: TRBD1; V gene: TRBV19; J gene: TRBJ2-7; clone size: NA; CDR3 protein: CASSRTGTYEQYF; CDR3 DNA: TGTGCCAGTAGCCGGACAGGGACCTACGAGCAGTACTTC
D gene: TRBD1; V gene: TRBV14; J gene: TRBJ2-2; clone size: NA; CDR3 protein: CASSRQGYGELFF; CDR3 DNA: TGTGCCAGCAGCCGACAGGGGTACGGGGAGCTGTTTTTT
D gene: NA; V gene: TRBV19; J gene: TRBJ2-2; clone size: NA; CDR3 protein: CASSEAGYPGELFF; CDR3 DNA: TGTGCCAGTAGTGAGGCCGGGTATCCCGGGGAGCTGTTTTTT
D gene: TRBD1; V gene: TRBV19; J gene: TRBJ1-6; clone size: NA; CDR3 protein: CASVDRGRNSPLHF; CDR3 DNA: TGTGCCAGTGTGGACAGGGGAAGAAATTCACCCCTCCACTTT
D gene: NA; V gene: TRBV30; J gene: TRBJ2-7; clone size: once; CDR3 protein: CAWSVPAYEQYF; CDR3 DNA: TGTGCCTGGAGTGTACCAGCGTACGAGCAGTACTTC
D gene: NA; V gene: TRBV9; J gene: TRBJ1-3; clone size: once; CDR3 protein: CASSSSSRNTIYF; CDR3 DNA: TGTGCCAGCAGCTCTTCCAGTAGAAACACCATATATTTT
D gene: TRBD1; V gene: TRBV19; J gene: TRBJ1-1; clone size: few; CDR3 protein: CASSTDRDNEAFF; CDR3 DNA: TGTGCCAGTAGTACCGACAGGGACAATGAAGCTTTCTTT
D gene: NA; V gene: TRBV5-1; J gene: TRBJ2-2; clone size: NA; CDR3 protein: CASSWGSNTGELFF; CDR3 DNA: TGCGCCAGCAGCTGGGGCTCGAACACCGGGGAGCTGTTTTTT
D gene: NA; V gene: TRBV6-5; J gene: TRBJ1-2; clone size: few; CDR3 protein: CASSRDSVDGYTF; CDR3 DNA: TGTGCCAGCAGCCGCGACAGCGTAGATGGCTACACCTTC
D gene: TRBD1; V gene: TRBV2; J gene: TRBJ2-5; clone size: NA; CDR3 protein: CASRKTGGETQYF; CDR3 DNA: TGTGCCAGCAGGAAGACAGGGGGCGAGACCCAGTACTTC
D gene: NA; V gene: TRBV14; J gene: TRBJ2-1; clone size: many; CDR3 protein: CASSQIDLGEQFF; CDR3 DNA: TGTGCCAGCAGCCAAATCGACTTGGGTGAGCAGTTCTTC
D gene: NA; V gene: TRBV9; J gene: TRBJ2-5; clone size: few; CDR3 protein: CASSVADWETQYF; CDR3 DNA: TGTGCCAGCAGCGTAGCAGATTGGGAGACCCAGTACTTC
D gene: TRBD2; V gene: TRBV5-1; J gene: TRBJ2-1; clone size: NA; CDR3 protein: CASSPGRASGSLNEQFF; CDR3 DNA: TGCGCCAGCAGCCCGGGTAGGGCTAGCGGGAGCCTTAATGAGCAGTTCTTC
D gene: NA; V gene: TRBV10-3; J gene: TRBJ2-1; clone size: NA; CDR3 protein: CAIASNNEQFF; CDR3 DNA: TGTGCCATCGCCAGTAACAATGAGCAGTTCTTC
D gene: TRBD1; V gene: TRBV5-6; J gene: TRBJ2-7; clone size: NA; CDR3 protein: CASSLIWTGPYEQYF; CDR3 DNA: TGTGCCAGCAGCTTGATTTGGACAGGGCCCTACGAGCAGTACTTC
D gene: TRBD2; V gene: TRBV5-1; J gene: TRBJ2-3; clone size: NA; CDR3 protein: CASSTGLAGRRDTQYF; CDR3 DNA: TGCGCCAGCAGCACGGGACTAGCGGGACGCCGAGATACGCAGTATTTT
D gene: NA; V gene: TRBV7-8; J gene: TRBJ2-1; clone size: NA; CDR3 protein: CASSLVTWGAEDNEQFF; CDR3 DNA: TGTGCCAGCAGCTTAGTGACTTGGGGTGCGGAGGACAATGAGCAGTTCTTC
D gene: NA; V gene: TRBV20-1; J gene: TRBJ2-1; clone size: NA; CDR3 protein: CSAFVDEQFF; CDR3 DNA: TGCAGTGCTTTTGTCGATGAGCAGTTCTTC
D gene: TRBD2; V gene: TRBV7-6; J gene: TRBJ2-5; clone size: once; CDR3 protein: CASSLKGGRVVETQYF; CDR3 DNA: TGTGCCAGCAGCTTAAAGGGCGGGAGGGTAGTAGAGACCCAGTACTTC